Listed below are T cell receptor beta chains from one sample, sequenced in a study of read filtering for tumor transcriptome and immune sequencing. TCRdb reanalysed the reads using MiXCR and keeps one entry per CDR3 protein. The repertoire holds approximately 90,000 distinct CDR3 sequences, with 10% to 15% as singletons. Input material: a population of CD138-negative cells sorted from bone marrow. The receptor source for this set is a donor at least 40 years old with multiple myeloma. Each CDR3 is given with its conserved first and last residue. The order of the fields is J gene, clone size, D gene, V gene, CDR3 length, CDR3 DNA, CDR3 protein. D genes are given only for firm matches. Part of the rows lack a size; the others show once, few, many or a class for expanded clones.

j_call: TRBJ2-6
clone_size: many
d_call: .
v_call: TRBV5-1
cdr3_length: 17
cdr3_nt: TGCGCCAGCAGCTTGGCAGGGAAAAGCTCTGGGGCCAACGTCCTGACTTTC
cdr3_aa: CASSLAGKSSGANVLTF

j_call: TRBJ2-5
clone_size: many
d_call: .
v_call: TRBV3-1
cdr3_length: 17
cdr3_nt: TGTGCCAGCAGCCCCTTGGATATAGCGGTGGGGGGAGAGACCCAGTACTTC
cdr3_aa: CASSPLDIAVGGETQYF

j_call: TRBJ1-5
clone_size: many
d_call: .
v_call: TRBV12-3/TRBV12-4
cdr3_length: 12
cdr3_nt: TGTGCCAGCAGTTTTGGAGGGACGCCCCAGCATTTT
cdr3_aa: CASSFGGTPQHF

j_call: TRBJ2-7
clone_size: .
d_call: .
v_call: TRBV5-1
cdr3_length: 14
cdr3_nt: TGCGCCAGCATGTCGGGAGTACCCTCCTACGAGCAGTACTTC
cdr3_aa: CASMSGVPSYEQYF

j_call: TRBJ1-1
clone_size: .
d_call: .
v_call: TRBV29-1
cdr3_length: 13
cdr3_nt: TGCAGCGTTGAAGTAGTGTTGAACACTGAAGCTTCCTTT
cdr3_aa: CSVEVVLNTEASF

j_call: TRBJ2-3
clone_size: .
d_call: .
v_call: TRBV11-2
cdr3_length: 17
cdr3_nt: TGTGCCAGCAGCCCCCGACGCACTATAATAGGCACAGATACGCAGTATTTT
cdr3_aa: CASSPRRTIIGTDTQYF

j_call: TRBJ2-4
clone_size: .
d_call: TRBD1
v_call: TRBV29-1
cdr3_length: 14
cdr3_nt: TGCAGCGTTGAAGTGGGACAGGGAGAAAACATTCAGTACTTC
cdr3_aa: CSVEVGQGENIQYF

j_call: TRBJ1-1
clone_size: many
d_call: TRBD1
v_call: TRBV4-1
cdr3_length: 15
cdr3_nt: TGCGCCAGCAGCCAAGATGACAGGGAGAACACTGAAGCTTTCTTT
cdr3_aa: CASSQDDRENTEAFF

j_call: TRBJ2-2
clone_size: many
d_call: TRBD1
v_call: TRBV7-9
cdr3_length: 15
cdr3_nt: TGTGCCAGCAGCACCACAGGGGTTAACACCGGGGAGCTGTTTTTT
cdr3_aa: CASSTTGVNTGELFF

j_call: TRBJ2-1
clone_size: .
d_call: .
v_call: TRBV19
cdr3_length: 14
cdr3_nt: TGTGCCAGTAAGGCGGCGGGACGCCGCAATGGGCAGTTCTTC
cdr3_aa: CASKAAGRRNGQFF

j_call: TRBJ1-1
clone_size: few
d_call: .
v_call: TRBV12-3/TRBV12-4
cdr3_length: 12
cdr3_nt: TGTGCCAGCAAGAGGTTTCGAACTGAAGCTTTCTTT
cdr3_aa: CASKRFRTEAFF

j_call: TRBJ2-7
clone_size: .
d_call: .
v_call: TRBV5-4
cdr3_length: 15
cdr3_nt: TGTGCCAGCAGCCTAAAGACAGACCTGCGGTGCGAGCAGTACTTC
cdr3_aa: CASSLKTDLRCEQYF

j_call: TRBJ2-7
clone_size: .
d_call: TRBD1
v_call: TRBV20-1
cdr3_length: 15
cdr3_nt: TGCAGTGCTCCCATTCGGACAGGGGGCGCCTACGAGCAGTACTTC
cdr3_aa: CSAPIRTGGAYEQYF

j_call: TRBJ2-1
clone_size: .
d_call: TRBD1
v_call: TRBV5-1
cdr3_length: 15
cdr3_nt: TGCGCCAGCAGCTTGGCGACAGGGGTCCACAATGAGCAGTTCTTC
cdr3_aa: CASSLATGVHNEQFF

j_call: TRBJ2-3
clone_size: many
d_call: TRBD2
v_call: TRBV7-3
cdr3_length: 15
cdr3_nt: TGTGCCAGCAGCCCTACCAGCGGGAGTTCAGATACGCAGTATTTT
cdr3_aa: CASSPTSGSSDTQYF

j_call: TRBJ1-1
clone_size: .
d_call: .
v_call: TRBV3-1
cdr3_length: 15
cdr3_nt: TGTGCCAGCAGCCCCTGGCAGGGATCTGGCACTGAAGCTTTCTTT
cdr3_aa: CASSPWQGSGTEAFF

j_call: TRBJ1-6
clone_size: many
d_call: .
v_call: TRBV4-2
cdr3_length: 15
cdr3_nt: TGTGCCAGCAGTACGGAACAGGGTATCCCTTCACCCCTCCACTTT
cdr3_aa: CASSTEQGIPSPLHF